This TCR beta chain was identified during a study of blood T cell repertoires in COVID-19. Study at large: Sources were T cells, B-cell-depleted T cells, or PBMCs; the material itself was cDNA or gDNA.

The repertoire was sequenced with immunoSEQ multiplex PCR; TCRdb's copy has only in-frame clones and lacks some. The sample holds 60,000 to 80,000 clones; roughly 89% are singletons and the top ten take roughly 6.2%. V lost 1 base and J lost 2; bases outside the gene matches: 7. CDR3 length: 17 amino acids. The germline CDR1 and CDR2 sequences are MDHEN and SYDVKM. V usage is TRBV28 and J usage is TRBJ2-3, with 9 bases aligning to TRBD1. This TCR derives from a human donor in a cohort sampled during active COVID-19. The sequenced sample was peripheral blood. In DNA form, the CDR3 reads TGTGCCAGCAGTTTATTCGGGACAGGGTTCATCACAGATACGCAGTATTTT. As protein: CASSLFGTGFITDTQYF.